The clone carrying this TCR beta chain was observed a single time. Its matching antigen is unknown. This sample is part of a study of T cell responses to AZD1222 COVID-19 vaccine. Trimming took off 4 bases at V and 2 bases at J, with 12 bases between the two ends. The CDR3 is 14 amino acids. Germline assignment: CDR1 SGHRS and CDR2 YFSETQ. Repertoires were generated with immunoSEQ multiplex PCR, while TCRdb's copy carries only in-frame clones and drops some. This table holds around 73,000 clones, 80% to 90% found once. Overall study results and limits: CD4 TCRs associated with vaccination spanned spike, dominating at 160-218 and 743-854. It should be noted that donors were predominantly white British and more often female, and clonal diversity was possibly underestimated.

Material: peripheral blood, obtained 28 days after the second AZD1222 dose. The source is an adult who received the AZD1222 COVID-19 vaccine. This chain connects TRBV5-1 to TRBJ1-2; D may be TRBD1 (5 bases). DNA of the CDR3: TGCGCCAGCAGCCCGACAGCACCCAACTATGGCTACACCTTC. It yields the protein CASSPTAPNYGYTF.